The 11 T cell receptor beta chains below were found in one sample sequenced in a study of OX40 agonist ivuxolimab in advanced cancers. Assay used: immunoSEQ multiplex PCR; TCRdb lists only in-frame clones, some missing. The repertoire consists of 71,000 or so clones, with just over 90% occurring once and the leading ten covering 2.2%. The sample was CD4+ or CD8+ T cells sorted from blood, taken in a trial of the OX40 agonist ivuxolimab. These receptors all come from an adult with an advanced solid tumor such as melanoma, head and neck, liver or kidney cancer.

This chain connects TRBV30 to TRBJ1-5; 8 bases match TRBD1. CDR3 length: 18 amino acids. V dropped 5 bases and J dropped 6; count of bases not matched to a gene: 21. Germline V CDR1 and CDR2: GTSNPN, SVGIG (reference sequence). The CDR3 sequence is CAWAPRGTGSFWSQPQHF. The CDR3 DNA reads as TGTGCCTGGGCCCCCCGCGGGACAGGTTCTTTTTGGAGTCAGCCCCAGCATTTT.

CDR3 amino acids: CASSQEPQRPYGYTF. CDR3 DNA: TGCGCCAGCAGCCAGGAACCCCAAAGACCCTATGGCTACACCTTC. This chain uses TRBV4-1 with TRBJ1-2, with D unclear. Trimming took 3 bases from V and 4 from J, leaving 15 bases between them. CDR1 is MGHRA, CDR2 YSYEKL, per germline. The length of the CDR3 is 15 residues.

DNA of the CDR3: TGTGCCAGCAGCTTAGCGTCGGCGGACCAAGAGACCCAGTACTTC. This gives the protein CASSLASADQETQYF. The J gene is TRBJ2-5, the V gene TRBV7-2, with D hard to call. The CDR3 is 15 amino acids. CDR1 is SGHTA and CDR2 is FQGNSA in the germline V gene. The V end was cut by 0 bases, the J end by 0 bases, with 8 bases between.

This chain links TRBV9 with TRBJ2-2; TRBD1 matches 7 bases. This CDR3 spans 16 amino acids. The germline V gene encodes CDR1 SGDLS and CDR2 YYNGEE. Unmatched junction bases numbered 4, after V lost 1 base and J lost 1 base. The CDR3 nucleotides are TGTGCCAGCAGCGTACGAGGGGGCGAGAACACCGGGGAGCTGTTTTTT. This translates into CASSVRGGENTGELFF.

The gene calls are TRBV19 and TRBJ1-5; maybe TRBD1 (6 bases). Trimming pared 5 bases from V and 7 bases from J, leaving 21 bases between. Germline CDR1 LNHDA, CDR2 SQIVND (reference sequence). The CDR3 loop spans 16 amino acids. The CDR3 region has the DNA TGTGCCAGTAGTGTCCCCCAGGGGACCCTCGCACAGCCCCAGCATTTT. Translation: CASSVPQGTLAQPQHF.

V is TRBV18 and J is TRBJ2-5, with TRBD1 as a possible D gene (5 bases). Deletions cut 0 bases from V and 4 bases from J, with 6 bases between. The germline V gene has CDR1 KGHSH and CDR2 LQKENI. The CDR3 runs 13 residues. The CDR3 here is CASSPPRGETQYF. For the CDR3, the DNA is TGTGCCAGCTCACCACCTAGGGGAGAGACCCAGTACTTC. The whole variable domain, remainder taken from reference TRBV18 and TRBJ2-5, is NAGVMQNPRHLVRRRGQEARLRCSPMKGHSHVYWYRQLPEEGLKFMVYLQKENIIDESGMPKERFSAEFPKEGPSILRIQQVVRGDSAAYFCASSPPRGETQYFGPGTRLLVL.

This rearrangement joins TRBV25-1 to TRBJ2-5; 11 bases agree with TRBD1. Germline CDR1 is MGHDK and CDR2 is SYGVNS. The J segment lost 3 bases and the V segment lost 4 bases, leaving 7 bases of the junction unmatched. The CDR3 spans 16 residues. CDR3 loop: CASSVGTGGSEETQYF. CDR3 DNA: TGTGCCAGCAGTGTAGGGACAGGGGGGAGTGAAGAGACCCAGTACTTC.

This chain connects TRBV12-5 to TRBJ1-2, with unresolved D. V was pared by 1 base and J by 4 bases, with 7 bases between. The CDR3 consists of 13 residues. Germline CDR1 is LGHNT and CDR2 is FRNRAP. The CDR3, as DNA: TGTGCTAGTGGTTTGGGGCATCTCTATGGCTACACCTTC. Protein sequence: CASGLGHLYGYTF.

This clone has a single count. This chain links TRBV7-2 with TRBJ1-1; 12 positions agree with TRBD1. V dropped 2 bases and J dropped 2; count of bases not matched to a gene: 12. Germline-derived CDR1 and CDR2 are SGHTA and FQGNSA. The CDR3 runs to 19 residues. The CDR3 DNA is TGTGCCAGCAGCTTACTCATCCCCGGGACAGGGGGCTTAAACACTGAAGCTTTCTTT. Its protein is CASSLLIPGTGGLNTEAFF.

V is TRBV5-4 and J is TRBJ2-5; D perhaps matches TRBD1 (7 bases). The CDR3 spans 15 residues. Germline V gene sequence: CDR1 SGHNT, CDR2 YYREEE (reference sequence). The ends were cut back, 3 bases at V and 5 bases at J, with 17 bases in the middle. The CDR3 here is CASSWEQGGWETQYF. CDR3 DNA sequence: TGTGCCAGCAGCTGGGAGCAGGGGGGTTGGGAGACCCAGTACTTC.

The chain carries TRBV28 and TRBJ2-4; 12 bases line up with TRBD1. The CDR3 extends over 15 amino acids. Germline CDR1 and CDR2: MDHEN and SYDVKM. The J segment lost 5 bases and the V segment lost 5 bases, leaving 4 bases of the junction unmatched. CDR3 protein: CASSGDRGRENIQYF. In DNA form, the CDR3 reads TGTGCCAGCAGTGGGGACAGGGGGCGTGAAAACATTCAGTACTTC.